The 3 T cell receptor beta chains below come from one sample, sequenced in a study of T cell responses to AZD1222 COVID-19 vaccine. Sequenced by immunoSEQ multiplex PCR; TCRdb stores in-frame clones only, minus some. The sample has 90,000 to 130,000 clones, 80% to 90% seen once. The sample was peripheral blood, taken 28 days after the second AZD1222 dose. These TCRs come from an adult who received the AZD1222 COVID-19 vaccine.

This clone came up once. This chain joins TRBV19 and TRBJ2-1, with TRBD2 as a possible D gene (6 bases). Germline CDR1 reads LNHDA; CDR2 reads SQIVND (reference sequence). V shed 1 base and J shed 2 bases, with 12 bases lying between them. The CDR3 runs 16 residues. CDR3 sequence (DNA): TGTGCCAGTAGTATAGTACTGGGACTGACCTACAATGAGCAGTTCTTC. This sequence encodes CASSIVLGLTYNEQFF.

The CDR3 DNA reads as TGCGCCAGCAGCTCGGACAGGGGACAGGCCGGGGAGCTGTTTTTT. This codes for CASSSDRGQAGELFF. J is TRBJ2-2 and V is TRBV5-1, with 9 positions matching TRBD1. The germline V gene encodes CDR1 SGHRS and CDR2 YFSETQ. The ends lost 3 bases at V and 6 bases at J; junction bases unmatched: 6. The length of the CDR3 is 15 residues.

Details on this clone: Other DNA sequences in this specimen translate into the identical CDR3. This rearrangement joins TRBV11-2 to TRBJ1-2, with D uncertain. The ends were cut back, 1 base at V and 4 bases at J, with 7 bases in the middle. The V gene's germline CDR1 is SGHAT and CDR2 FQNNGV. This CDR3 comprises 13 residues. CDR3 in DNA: TGTGCCAGCAGCTTAGGGCGGCTCTATGGCTACACCTTC. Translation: CASSLGRLYGYTF.